This T cell receptor (beta chain) was recorded in a study of CD8+CD57+ T cells in acquired aplastic anemia listed by TCRdb under 2018. For context, the study as a whole: Extracted DNA from sorted CD4+ and CD8+ cells averaged around 3.3 ug, ranging from roughly 0.17 to 27.4 ug. An average of roughly 10 million reads for CD4+ cells and approximately 11 million reads for CD8+ cells was obtained from healthy donor samples.

Comment on this clonotype: No cognate antigen has been identified for it. The record has no base qualities; no much larger clone is one base away.

Profiling of TCR beta VDJ combinations and CDR3 sequences used genomic DNA as the template. TCR repertoire sequencing was run on an Illumina HiSeq 2000. In the original analysis: TRBV/TRBJ rearrangement plots, CDR3 size and DJ length profiles, and Simpson's diversity index were used to assess repertoires. The most abundant DNA sequence in the deep sequencing data was defined as the immunodominant clone. CDR3 amino acid sequences were screened for sharing across subjects and were compared with published repertoires and the VDJdb database. TCRdb redid the processing of the public reads, applying fastp at Q25 and MiXCR, and retained in-frame beta chains. CDR3 protein duplicates are merged, each entry listing the most common genes and DNA. None of the V and J calls come from the authors' own analysis; TCRdb made them. This sample holds some 190,000 distinct CDR3 sequences; approximately 46% were observed only once. The top ten clones comprise under 3% of the sample.

Broader findings and caveats from the paper: CD8+ Simpson's diversity did not differ significantly between patients and healthy controls (P=0.060). About 28 CD8+ CDR3 sequences were found in both patients and controls but appeared to be highly expressed in patients and within the immunodominant clones of the patients.

TCR repertoires of sorted CD4+ and CD8+ blood T cells from severe aplastic anemia patients and healthy subjects were deep-sequenced in the study. Ficoll-Paque density gradient centrifugation was used to isolate peripheral blood mononuclear cells. Before DNA extraction, CD4+ and CD8+ T cells were sorted with FACS or magnetic beads. The sample consisted of sorted CD4+, CD8+, or CD8+CD57+ T cells (not recorded which) from PBMCs. This clonotype was sampled from a human donor in good health.

The CDR3 here reads CASSLDDPTDTQYF. The base sequence is TGTGCCAGCAGCTTAGACGACCCCACAGATACGCAGTATTTT. This chain is built from TRBV7-3 and TRBJ2-3; confidence is insufficient to name the D gene. CDR1 is given as SGHTA and CDR2 as FQGTGA, both from the germline V gene. Trimming takes 2 bases from V and 2 bases from J, and the germline ends sit 8 bases apart. The cysteine opens and the phenylalanine closes a CDR3 of 14 amino acids. Only CDR3 DNA is held: 42 bases, read in frame from base 1.